Listed here is a single T cell receptor beta chain. This likely comes from a read error, as the CDR3 has no conserved phenylalanine or tryptophan at its end. Time point: patch test 1, 2 weeks after DPC sensitization. The treatment here: therapeutic diphenylcyclopropenone sensitization with weekly scalp DPC. Unfractionated whole blood was the source of the extracted total RNA. Germline V gene sequence: CDR1 SGHVS, CDR2 FNYEAQ. With V trimmed by 6 bases and J by 4 bases, 5 bases remained unmatched. This CDR3 contains 15 residues. The sample is drawn from a study of human T cells and chemical hapten exposure. Study in general: The scalp of each patient received a weekly diphenylcyclopropenone dose for the full roughly 25-week study.

Unique molecular identifiers were attached to individual cDNA molecules during library preparation. Original processing methods: TCRs per sample had a median of roughly 93,000 and ranged from about 23,224 to 690,600. TCRdb recomputed calls from the RACE reads with MiXCR, one row per CDR3 protein. These V and J calls derive from TCRdb rather than the authors' analysis. The data contain some 91,000 distinct CDR3 sequences, roughly 12% of them singletons. The chain has TRBV7-6 and TRBJ2-1; TRBD2 matches 11 bases. Sequenced material: whole blood, taken in connection with sensitization to the hapten diphenylcyclopropenone (DPC). The source is a woman aged 40 to 50 with alopecia areata. Some clones in this sample may be carry-over from other donors' samples. The CDR3 is CASRGGLAGYNEQFS. The CDR3 DNA follows: TGTGCCAGCAGGGGAGGACTAGCGGGTTACAATGAGCAGTTCTCC.